This TCR beta chain was sequenced during a study of blood T cell repertoires in COVID-19. TCRdb's table, derived via immunoSEQ multiplex PCR, lists solely in-frame clones and lacks some. The repertoire holds about 33,000 clones, with more than 70% as singletons. After removal of 4 bases from V and 2 bases from J, the junction contained 5 bases not matched to a gene. This CDR3 contains 15 residues. CDR1 SGHRS and CDR2 YFSETQ come from the germline V gene. The V call is TRBV5-1, the J call TRBJ2-2; 7 nucleotides match TRBD2. The receptor comes from a human donor in a cohort sampled during active COVID-19. The sample consisted of peripheral blood. The CDR3 DNA reads TGCGCCAGCAGCAACCTAGCGGCAAACACCGGGGAGCTGTTTTTT. It translates to CASSNLAANTGELFF.